The sequence of this T cell receptor beta chain was determined in a study of cytomegalovirus exposure and HLA in healthy donors. Study information: Among the 370 or so donors who were genotyped, 70% to 90% fell in the genetic ancestry cluster that is associated with self-reported Caucasian donors. Study observations and caveats: A few CMV-associated chains were confirmed in vitro to be specific for CMV antigens.

This CDR3 has 13 residues. The ends were cut back, 4 bases at V and 3 bases at J, with 10 bases in the middle. PCR was performed using 60 Vbeta and 13 Jbeta primers. Repertoires were generated with immunoSEQ multiplex PCR, while TCRdb's copy carries only in-frame clones and drops some. The data hold about 140,000 clones, with around 59% observed a single time. This clone was detected a few times. What it binds is unknown. Those who donated were healthy bone marrow donors. This receptor was identified in a male donor in good health and CMV-seronegative. Sequenced material: PBMCs. The rearrangement links TRBV23-1 to TRBJ2-7; perhaps TRBD1 as D (5 bases). TRBV23-1 is assigned to the ORF class and has an uncertain function. The CDR3 DNA sequence: TGCGCCAGCAGTCCCGTCAGGGACTACGAGCAGTACTTC. Amino acid sequence: CASSPVRDYEQYF.